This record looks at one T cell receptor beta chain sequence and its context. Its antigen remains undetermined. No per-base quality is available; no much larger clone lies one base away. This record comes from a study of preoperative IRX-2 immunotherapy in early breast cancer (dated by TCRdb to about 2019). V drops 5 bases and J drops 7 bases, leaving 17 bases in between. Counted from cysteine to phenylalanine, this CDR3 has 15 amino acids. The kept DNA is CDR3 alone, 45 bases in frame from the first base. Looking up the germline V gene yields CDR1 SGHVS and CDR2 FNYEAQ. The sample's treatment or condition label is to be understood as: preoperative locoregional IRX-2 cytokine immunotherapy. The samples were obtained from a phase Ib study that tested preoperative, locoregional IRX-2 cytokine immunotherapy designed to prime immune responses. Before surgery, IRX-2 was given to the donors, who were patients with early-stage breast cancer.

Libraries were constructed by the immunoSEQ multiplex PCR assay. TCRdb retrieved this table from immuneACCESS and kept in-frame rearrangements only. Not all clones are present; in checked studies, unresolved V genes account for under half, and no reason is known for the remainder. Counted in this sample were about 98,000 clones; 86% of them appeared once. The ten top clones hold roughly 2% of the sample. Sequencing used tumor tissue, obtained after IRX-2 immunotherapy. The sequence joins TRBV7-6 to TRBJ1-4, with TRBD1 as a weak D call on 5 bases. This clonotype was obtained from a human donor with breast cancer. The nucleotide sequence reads TGTGCCAGCAGCGCAGGTGGGGGTATGGGTGAAAAACTGTTTTTT. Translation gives CASSAGGGMGEKLFF.